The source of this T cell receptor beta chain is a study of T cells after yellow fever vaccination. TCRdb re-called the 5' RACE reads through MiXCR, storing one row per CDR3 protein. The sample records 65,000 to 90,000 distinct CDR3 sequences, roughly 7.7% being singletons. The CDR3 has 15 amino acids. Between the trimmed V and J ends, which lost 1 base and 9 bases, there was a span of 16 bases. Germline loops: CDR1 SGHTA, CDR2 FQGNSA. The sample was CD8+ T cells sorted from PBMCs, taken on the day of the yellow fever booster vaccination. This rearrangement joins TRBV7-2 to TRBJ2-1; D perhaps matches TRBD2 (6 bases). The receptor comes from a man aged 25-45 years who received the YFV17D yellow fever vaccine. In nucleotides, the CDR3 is TGTGCCAGCAGCTTAGAATGGCGGGAATTTATTGAGCAGTTCTTC. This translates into CASSLEWREFIEQFF.